The T cell receptor beta chain under discussion was sequenced for a study of blood T cell repertoires in COVID-19. Study-level information: Samples taken during acute and convalescent COVID-19 were collected in the United States, Italy and Spain. The cDNA or gDNA used as material had been derived from T cells, B-cell-depleted T cells, or PBMCs.

Germline V gene sequence: CDR1 MRHNA, CDR2 SNTAGT. Trimming removed 6 bases at V and 1 base at J, with 20 bases between. The CDR3 spans 17 residues. Source study methods: Amplifying reference gene primers gave estimates of nucleated cell counts. This table comes from immunoSEQ multiplex PCR, and its TCRdb copy is limited to in-frame clones, with some not included. That table supplies the V and J calls and clone size; D and trimming were determined from the DNA. The sample includes nearly 200,000 clones, approximately 85% seen only once; the top ten take about 5.1%. The sample consisted of peripheral blood. The chain combines TRBV6-4 with TRBJ2-3; tentative D call: TRBD2 (5 bases). This clonotype originated in a woman in her 70s with active or convalescent COVID-19. The DNA for the CDR3 is TGTGCCAGCAGCGCCGGGAAGACAACGCTAGGCACAGATACGCAGTATTTT. Encoded protein: CASSAGKTTLGTDTQYF.